These 2 T cell receptor beta chains originate from one sample sequenced in a study of OX40 agonist ivuxolimab in advanced cancers. Library preparation was by the immunoSEQ multiplex PCR assay. TCRdb retrieved this table from immuneACCESS and kept in-frame rearrangements only. Not all clones are present; in checked studies, unresolved V genes account for under half, and no reason is known for the remainder. For this sample the table gives approximately 20,000 clones, of which roughly 73% were detected only once. The ten largest clones capture almost 30% of the sample. The sample consisted of CD4+ or CD8+ T cells sorted from blood, taken in a trial of the OX40 agonist ivuxolimab. The receptor source for this set is an adult with an advanced solid tumor such as melanoma, head and neck, liver or kidney cancer.

J is TRBJ2-3 and V is TRBV5-1; tentatively, D is TRBD1 (6 bases). CDR1 is SGHRS and CDR2 is YFSETQ in the germline V gene. The CDR3 consists of 14 residues. Deletions cut 1 base from V and 2 bases from J, with 8 bases between. The CDR3 here is CASSLWDITDTQYF. CDR3 DNA sequence: TGCGCCAGCAGCTTGTGGGACATCACAGATACGCAGTATTTT.

The J gene is TRBJ2-1, the V gene TRBV5-1; 9 nucleotides match TRBD2. Germline lookup yields CDR1 SGHRS and CDR2 YFSETQ. Unmatched junction bases numbered 3, after V lost 0 bases and J lost 8 bases. There are 14 residues in the CDR3. The CDR3 spells CASSLGGLADEQFF. For the CDR3, the DNA is TGCGCCAGCAGCTTGGGGGGACTAGCTGATGAGCAGTTCTTC. Variable domain in full (rest from reference TRBV5-1 and TRBJ2-1): KAGVTQTPRYLIKTRGQQVTLSCSPISGHRSVSWYQQTPGQGLQFLFEYFSETQRNKGNFPGRFSGRQFSNSRSEMNVSTLELGDSALYLCASSLGGLADEQFFGPGTRLTVL.